This T cell receptor (beta chain) comes out of a study of T-cell memory formation after mild COVID-19 listed by TCRdb under 2021. Broadly, across the study: Most TCR sequence clusters were specific to one of the two donors. T-cell clones expanding and contracting after mild COVID-19 in a couple of donors were tracked by longitudinal TCRalpha and TCRbeta repertoire sequencing. The cohort comprised two young, previously healthy adult volunteers, one female and one male.

V is reduced by 2 bases and J by 6 bases, leaving a spacing of 11 bases between them. CDR1 and CDR2 were assigned from the germline V gene as MGHRA and YSYEKL. Including the terminal cysteine and phenylalanine, the CDR3 comprises 14 residues. CDR3 DNA only is kept here, 42 bases in frame from base 1. Ficoll-Paque density gradient centrifugation was the method used to isolate PBMCs. The reads were generated on an Illumina NovaSeq 6000. cDNA libraries for TCRalpha and TCRbeta were prepared by 5'RACE using constant-segment primers, with sample barcodes and unique molecular identifiers added. RNA was extracted from every sample with Trizol reagent. Libraries were amplified in two PCR steps, with a second sample barcode and Illumina TruSeq adapters added in the second step. Sequencing of the libraries was done on an Illumina NovaSeq, producing 2 x 150 bp paired-end reads. The original pipeline was this. Reads were demultiplexed and collapsed into UMI-guided consensus sequences with migec v1.2.7. Using mixcr v2.1.11, the UMI consensuses were aligned to TRA and TRB V and J templates and assembled into clonotypes. A clonotype was counted as expanded or contracted only if both edgeR and NoisET called the change significant, with noise models trained on biological replicates. For edgeR calls, a false discovery rate-adjusted p below 0.01 and a log2 fold-change threshold of 1 were applied. As an exploratory analysis of dynamics, PCA with hierarchical clustering was applied to max-normalized trajectories of the 1000 most abundant clonotypes. Separately sequenced CD4+ and CD8+ repertoires were used to assign the CD4 or CD8 phenotype of responding clones. Using fastp at Q25 and MiXCR, TCRdb reprocessed the public reads and kept productive beta chains. Each CDR3 protein appears once, grouped with its most common genes and DNA. In this record, the V and J calls reflect TCRdb's handling and not the investigators' own analysis. This sample comprises under 300,000 distinct CDR3 sequences, around 17% of them detected only once. In total, the top ten clones hold more than 20% of the sample.

This clonotype turned up a few times. It has no known antigen specificity. No base-level quality is on record; no much larger clone is a single base apart. Study-level results and caveats: Contracting CD4+ clones were found mainly in CM and EM memory subsets, while CD8+ clones were enriched in EMRA. The second-wave clones that peaked on day 37 were not confirmed to be SARS-CoV-2 specific. Clones that contracted from day 15 to 85 showed balanced CD4/CD8 phenotypes, whereas a second wave of clones that expanded from day 15 to 37 leaned towards CD4+. Some responding clones were detected in pre-infection memory, suggesting pre-existing cross-reactive memory T cells joined the SARS-CoV-2 response. Only two mild cases were covered in the study, and larger cohorts including severe cases with pre-infection samples were considered necessary.

Sample: PBMCs or a T cell subset sorted from them (not recorded which). The chain is encoded by TRBV4-1 joined to TRBJ2-1, with no confident D gene call. The sequence was obtained from a man younger than 35 who had mild COVID-19 (a few samples of this study predate the infection). The sample titles of this study are shuffled in the database, so cell type and time point are left out; the donor was told from shared clones. The CDR3: CASSQIRLSNEQFF. In nucleotide form, the sequence is TGCGCCAGCAGCCAAATACGTCTTTCCAATGAGCAGTTCTTC.